Listed below are T cell receptor beta chains from one sample, sequenced in a study of T cells in Graves' hyperthyroidism and ophthalmopathy. TCRdb fed the multiplex PCR reads into MiXCR, producing one record per CDR3 protein. Found here are around 570,000 distinct CDR3 sequences, 15% to 20% of them singletons; the top ten hold less than 55%. Sequenced sample: blood. These receptors all come from a man aged 35 to 55 with Graves' ophthalmopathy. Both conserved end residues are part of each CDR3. Fields, in order: D gene, clone size, V gene, J gene, CDR3 protein, CDR3 DNA. A D gene is named only where the DNA matches it firmly. Only some rows state a clone size, as once, few, many or a class for expanded clones.

d_gene: NA
abundance: many
v_gene: TRBV19
j_gene: TRBJ2-4
CDR3aa: CASSTPSGTTQNIQYF
CDR3nt: TGTGCCAGTAGTACCCCCTCCGGGACAACCCAAAACATTCAGTACTTC

d_gene: NA
abundance: many
v_gene: TRBV5-1
j_gene: TRBJ2-7
CDR3aa: CASSQLGVYEQYF
CDR3nt: TGCGCCAGCAGTCAATTGGGGGTCTACGAGCAGTACTTC

d_gene: TRBD2
abundance: few
v_gene: TRBV15
j_gene: TRBJ2-7
CDR3aa: CATSRDRRGVGEQYF
CDR3nt: TGTGCCACCAGCAGAGATCGGCGGGGGGTCGGGGAGCAGTACTTC

d_gene: TRBD2
abundance: NA
v_gene: TRBV9
j_gene: TRBJ2-7
CDR3aa: CASSVLAATYEQYF
CDR3nt: TGTGCCAGCAGCGTCCTAGCGGCTACCTACGAGCAGTACTTC

d_gene: NA
abundance: NA
v_gene: TRBV4-1
j_gene: TRBJ1-1
CDR3aa: CASSQDQRVNTEAFF
CDR3nt: TGCGCCAGCAGCCAAGATCAGAGAGTGAACACTGAAGCTTTCTTT

d_gene: TRBD2
abundance: many
v_gene: TRBV12-3/TRBV12-4
j_gene: TRBJ2-1
CDR3aa: CASSLAQGLAGNNEQFF
CDR3nt: TGTGCCAGCAGTTTAGCGCAGGGGCTAGCGGGGAACAATGAGCAGTTCTTC

d_gene: TRBD1
abundance: many
v_gene: TRBV25-1
j_gene: TRBJ2-7
CDR3aa: CASIPDWGQGNPYEQYF
CDR3nt: TGTGCCAGCATTCCTGATTGGGGACAGGGGAACCCCTACGAGCAGTACTTC

d_gene: TRBD1
abundance: NA
v_gene: TRBV2
j_gene: TRBJ1-3
CDR3aa: CASIPGQLNTIYF
CDR3nt: TGTGCCAGCATCCCGGGACAGTTAAACACCATATATTTT

d_gene: TRBD1
abundance: many
v_gene: TRBV11-2
j_gene: TRBJ1-4
CDR3aa: CASSPTGGNEKLFF
CDR3nt: TGTGCCAGCAGCCCGACAGGGGGAAATGAAAAACTGTTTTTT

d_gene: TRBD2
abundance: NA
v_gene: TRBV30
j_gene: TRBJ2-4
CDR3aa: CAWRVAGGPNIQYF
CDR3nt: TGTGCCTGGAGGGTAGCGGGAGGGCCAAACATTCAGTACTTC

d_gene: TRBD1
abundance: NA
v_gene: TRBV30
j_gene: TRBJ1-5
CDR3aa: CASSESGGSQPQHF
CDR3nt: TGTGCCAGCAGTGAATCAGGGGGCAGTCAGCCCCAGCATTTT

d_gene: TRBD1
abundance: many
v_gene: TRBV28
j_gene: TRBJ1-1
CDR3aa: CAARTDRVHTEAFF
CDR3nt: TGTGCCGCGAGGACTGACAGGGTGCACACTGAAGCTTTCTTT

d_gene: TRBD1
abundance: NA
v_gene: TRBV2
j_gene: TRBJ2-3
CDR3aa: CASSRDRGGDTQYF
CDR3nt: TGTGCCAGCAGCCGGGACAGGGGGGGAGATACGCAGTATTTT

d_gene: NA
abundance: few
v_gene: TRBV6-5
j_gene: TRBJ2-3
CDR3aa: CASSYRRPDTQYF
CDR3nt: TGTGCCAGCAGTTACCGAAGACCAGATACGCAGTATTTT

d_gene: TRBD1
abundance: NA
v_gene: TRBV7-8
j_gene: TRBJ1-2
CDR3aa: CASSPRAPGQGFFGYTF
CDR3nt: TGTGCCAGCAGCCCCCGGGCTCCGGGACAGGGATTTTTTGGCTACACCTTC

d_gene: TRBD2
abundance: NA
v_gene: TRBV20-1
j_gene: TRBJ2-1
CDR3aa: CSAHPGLAGYNEQFF
CDR3nt: TGCAGTGCTCATCCGGGACTAGCGGGGTACAATGAGCAGTTCTTC

d_gene: NA
abundance: NA
v_gene: TRBV14
j_gene: TRBJ1-6
CDR3aa: CASSYDLTSSYNSPLHF
CDR3nt: TGTGCCAGCAGCTACGACCTTACCAGCTCCTATAATTCACCCCTCCACTTT

d_gene: NA
abundance: NA
v_gene: TRBV25-1
j_gene: TRBJ2-5
CDR3aa: CASSEGRAIETQYF
CDR3nt: TGTGCCAGCAGTGAGGGACGGGCTATCGAGACCCAGTACTTC

d_gene: NA
abundance: few
v_gene: TRBV20-1
j_gene: TRBJ1-1
CDR3aa: CSASNWELGTEAFF
CDR3nt: TGCAGTGCTAGTAATTGGGAGTTAGGCACTGAAGCTTTCTTT

d_gene: NA
abundance: NA
v_gene: TRBV7-9
j_gene: TRBJ2-3
CDR3aa: CASSTLGGSTDTQYF
CDR3nt: TGTGCCAGCAGCACCCTCGGGGGCAGCACAGATACGCAGTATTTT

d_gene: TRBD2
abundance: NA
v_gene: TRBV7-9
j_gene: TRBJ2-7
CDR3aa: CASSLLAAAYEQYF
CDR3nt: TGTGCCAGCAGCCTACTAGCGGCCGCCTACGAGCAGTACTTC

d_gene: NA
abundance: NA
v_gene: TRBV18
j_gene: TRBJ1-3
CDR3aa: CASSPPADTIYF
CDR3nt: TGTGCCAGCTCACCCCCAGCGGACACCATATATTTT

d_gene: NA
abundance: many
v_gene: TRBV3-1
j_gene: TRBJ1-1
CDR3aa: CASSQALSPRAFF
CDR3nt: TGTGCCAGCAGCCAAGCCCTAAGCCCAAGAGCTTTCTTT

d_gene: TRBD2
abundance: once
v_gene: TRBV20-1
j_gene: TRBJ2-5
CDR3aa: CSCLTSGRARETQYF
CDR3nt: TGCAGCTGCCTGACTAGCGGGAGAGCAAGAGAGACCCAGTACTTC

d_gene: TRBD1
abundance: many
v_gene: TRBV6-1
j_gene: TRBJ2-7
CDR3aa: CASSEGTGSYHEQYF
CDR3nt: TGTGCCAGCAGTGAGGGGACAGGGAGTTACCACGAGCAGTACTTC

d_gene: NA
abundance: NA
v_gene: TRBV3-1
j_gene: TRBJ1-5
CDR3aa: CASSQDLPTVHQPQHF
CDR3nt: TGTGCCAGCAGCCAAGATCTGCCGACAGTTCATCAGCCCCAGCATTTT

d_gene: NA
abundance: few
v_gene: TRBV5-5
j_gene: TRBJ2-5
CDR3aa: CASSLYIWTLTQETQYF
CDR3nt: TGTGCCAGCAGCTTGTACATCTGGACCCTCACCCAAGAGACCCAGTACTTC

d_gene: NA
abundance: many
v_gene: TRBV11-2
j_gene: TRBJ2-7
CDR3aa: CASRTARGRVSEQYF
CDR3nt: TGTGCCAGCAGGACAGCGCGGGGGCGGGTCTCCGAGCAGTACTTC

d_gene: TRBD1
abundance: NA
v_gene: TRBV7-6
j_gene: TRBJ1-6
CDR3aa: CASSLAEQGAGGSPLHF
CDR3nt: TGTGCCAGCAGCTTAGCCGAACAGGGGGCCGGTGGATCACCCCTCCACTTT

d_gene: NA
abundance: NA
v_gene: TRBV7-9
j_gene: TRBJ1-6
CDR3aa: CASQTGDNNSPLHF
CDR3nt: TGTGCCAGCCAAACAGGCGATAATAATTCACCCCTCCACTTT

d_gene: TRBD1
abundance: few
v_gene: TRBV27
j_gene: TRBJ1-5
CDR3aa: CASRSTGGHQPQHF
CDR3nt: TGTGCCAGCAGGTCGACAGGGGGCCATCAGCCCCAGCATTTT

d_gene: NA
abundance: NA
v_gene: TRBV9
j_gene: TRBJ1-3
CDR3aa: CASSVFGQAGNTIYF
CDR3nt: TGTGCCAGCAGCGTGTTCGGGCAGGCTGGAAACACCATATATTTT

d_gene: NA
abundance: NA
v_gene: TRBV7-6
j_gene: TRBJ2-5
CDR3aa: CASSLVVSKGETQYF
CDR3nt: TGTGCCAGCAGCTTAGTTGTTAGCAAGGGAGAGACCCAGTACTTC

d_gene: NA
abundance: few
v_gene: TRBV6-2/TRBV6-3
j_gene: TRBJ2-1
CDR3aa: CASRNPQLGGSNEQFF
CDR3nt: TGTGCCAGCAGAAACCCCCAACTGGGGGGCAGCAATGAGCAGTTCTTC

d_gene: NA
abundance: NA
v_gene: TRBV27
j_gene: TRBJ1-5
CDR3aa: CASSLTYSNQPQHF
CDR3nt: TGTGCCAGCAGTTTAACATATAGCAATCAGCCCCAGCATTTT

d_gene: TRBD1
abundance: few
v_gene: TRBV27
j_gene: TRBJ1-6
CDR3aa: CASSPVRTGLGFSPLHF
CDR3nt: TGTGCCAGCAGTCCAGTACGGACAGGTCTGGGATTTTCACCCCTCCACTTT

d_gene: TRBD1
abundance: few
v_gene: TRBV7-7
j_gene: TRBJ2-2
CDR3aa: CASSLGTETGELFF
CDR3nt: TGTGCTAGCAGCTTGGGGACAGAGACCGGGGAGCTGTTTTTT

d_gene: TRBD1
abundance: NA
v_gene: TRBV5-1
j_gene: TRBJ2-7
CDR3aa: CASSLAAGTGAYEQYF
CDR3nt: TGCGCCAGCAGCTTGGCGGCCGGGACAGGAGCCTACGAGCAGTACTTC

d_gene: NA
abundance: few
v_gene: TRBV5-1
j_gene: TRBJ2-2
CDR3aa: CASSLGRYTGELFF
CDR3nt: TGCGCCAGCAGCTTGGGACGGTACACCGGGGAGCTGTTTTTT

d_gene: NA
abundance: NA
v_gene: TRBV19
j_gene: TRBJ1-1
CDR3aa: CASTAGLNTEAFF
CDR3nt: TGTGCCAGTACGGCGGGTCTGAACACTGAAGCTTTCTTT

d_gene: TRBD1
abundance: few
v_gene: TRBV7-8
j_gene: TRBJ2-7
CDR3aa: CASSLGDRVSYEQYF
CDR3nt: TGTGCCAGCAGCTTGGGGGACAGGGTCTCCTACGAGCAGTACTTC

d_gene: NA
abundance: NA
v_gene: TRBV6-5
j_gene: TRBJ1-1
CDR3aa: CASSYSPGRLNTEAFF
CDR3nt: TGTGCCAGCAGTTACTCTCCTGGACGGTTGAACACTGAAGCTTTCTTT

d_gene: TRBD1
abundance: few
v_gene: TRBV30
j_gene: TRBJ2-2
CDR3aa: CAWSVTGAGELFF
CDR3nt: TGTGCCTGGAGTGTTACAGGGGCCGGGGAGCTGTTTTTT

d_gene: NA
abundance: many
v_gene: TRBV28
j_gene: TRBJ1-2
CDR3aa: CASTSDGSNYGYTF
CDR3nt: TGTGCCAGCACCTCTGACGGTTCTAACTATGGCTACACCTTC

d_gene: NA
abundance: many
v_gene: TRBV5-1
j_gene: TRBJ2-2
CDR3aa: CASSLAGLEVPGELFF
CDR3nt: TGCGCCAGCAGCTTGGCCGGCCTGGAGGTACCCGGGGAGCTGTTTTTT

d_gene: TRBD2
abundance: many
v_gene: TRBV20-1
j_gene: TRBJ2-5
CDR3aa: CSACRLAGGSQETQYF
CDR3nt: TGCAGTGCTTGCCGACTAGCGGGGGGGAGTCAAGAGACCCAGTACTTC

d_gene: NA
abundance: NA
v_gene: TRBV6-1
j_gene: TRBJ2-7
CDR3aa: CASSEIGDSYEQYF
CDR3nt: TGTGCCAGCAGTGAAATTGGAGATTCCTACGAGCAGTACTTC

d_gene: NA
abundance: many
v_gene: TRBV20-1
j_gene: TRBJ2-5
CDR3aa: CSAQRSGAQTTETQYF
CDR3nt: TGCAGTGCTCAGAGATCCGGGGCACAAACGACGGAGACCCAGTACTTC

d_gene: TRBD2
abundance: NA
v_gene: TRBV12-5
j_gene: TRBJ2-3
CDR3aa: CASVPSLAGCTDTQYF
CDR3nt: TGTGCTAGTGTCCCGAGCCTAGCGGGTTGCACAGATACGCAGTATTTT

d_gene: NA
abundance: NA
v_gene: TRBV4-2
j_gene: TRBJ2-2
CDR3aa: CASSDVTSRGELFF
CDR3nt: TGTGCCAGCAGTGATGTAACTAGCCGCGGGGAGCTGTTTTTT

d_gene: NA
abundance: few
v_gene: TRBV9
j_gene: TRBJ2-1
CDR3aa: CASSPQAFNEQFF
CDR3nt: TGTGCCAGCAGCCCCCAGGCGTTCAATGAGCAGTTCTTC

d_gene: TRBD2
abundance: many
v_gene: TRBV29-1
j_gene: TRBJ2-2
CDR3aa: CSVETPGGPAGELFF
CDR3nt: TGCAGCGTTGAAACCCCGGGAGGGCCGGCCGGGGAGCTGTTTTTT

d_gene: NA
abundance: many
v_gene: TRBV11-2
j_gene: TRBJ2-3
CDR3aa: CASSLNAQTNTDTQYF
CDR3nt: TGTGCCAGCAGCTTAAATGCTCAGACTAACACAGATACGCAGTATTTT

d_gene: NA
abundance: many
v_gene: TRBV12-3/TRBV12-4
j_gene: TRBJ1-1
CDR3aa: CASSPNVGGGNAEAFF
CDR3nt: TGTGCCAGCAGTCCCAATGTCGGGGGAGGGAACGCTGAAGCTTTCTTT

d_gene: TRBD2
abundance: few
v_gene: TRBV20-1
j_gene: TRBJ2-2
CDR3aa: CSARGGLANTGELFF
CDR3nt: TGCAGTGCTAGAGGGGGACTAGCGAACACCGGGGAGCTGTTTTTT

d_gene: TRBD2
abundance: many
v_gene: TRBV27
j_gene: TRBJ2-1
CDR3aa: CASSFLTSGGYNEQFF
CDR3nt: TGTGCCAGCAGTTTTCTGACTAGCGGAGGGTACAATGAGCAGTTCTTC

d_gene: NA
abundance: NA
v_gene: TRBV4-2
j_gene: TRBJ2-5
CDR3aa: CASSQETELGAQYF
CDR3nt: TGTGCCAGCAGCCAAGAAACCGAGCTCGGGGCCCAGTACTTC